This is a list of T cell receptor beta chains from one sample in a study of T cell responses to AZD1222 COVID-19 vaccine. Libraries were prepared by immunoSEQ multiplex PCR; TCRdb keeps only in-frame clonotypes and omits some of them. The profile shows about 150,000 clones, roughly nine tenths of them singletons. The specimen comprised peripheral blood, sampled on day 0 of AZD1222 vaccination. These receptors were collected from an adult in good health. CDR3s include the opening cysteine and the closing phenylalanine or tryptophan. D genes are given only for firm matches. Clone size appears in some rows only: once, few, many, or a class for an expanded clone.

>NA|TRBJ2-5|NA|TRBV5-6
CASSRGGGLQETQYF
TGTGCCAGCAGCCGGGGCGGGGGCCTCCAAGAGACCCAGTACTTC
>NA|TRBJ2-1|NA|TRBV5-1
CASSTGPRGNEQFF
TGCGCCAGCAGCACGGGGCCCAGAGGGAATGAGCAGTTCTTC
>TRBD1|TRBJ1-2|NA|TRBV7-6
CASSPSEGQFYGYTF
TGTGCCAGCAGCCCTAGCGAGGGACAGTTCTATGGCTACACCTTC
>NA|TRBJ1-1|NA|TRBV15
CATSSPAARGSTEAFF
TGTGCCACCAGCAGTCCCGCAGCGCGGGGCTCCACTGAAGCTTTCTTT
>NA|TRBJ1-2|once|TRBV6-2/TRBV6-3
CASRRTWWDGGDYGYTF
TGTGCCAGCCGCCGAACGTGGTGGGACGGAGGGGACTATGGCTACACCTTC
>TRBD2|TRBJ2-7|NA|TRBV7-3
CASSPAGELGEQYF
TGTGCCAGCAGCCCAGCGGGAGAGTTGGGGGAGCAGTACTTC
>TRBD1|TRBJ1-5|NA|TRBV7-9
CASSMDRGVGQPQHF
TGTGCCAGCAGCATGGACAGGGGGGTAGGACAGCCCCAGCATTTT
>TRBD1|TRBJ1-4|NA|TRBV25-1
CASRKTGDEKLFF
TGTGCCAGCAGAAAGACAGGGGATGAAAAACTGTTTTTT
>NA|TRBJ1-2|NA|TRBV6-2/TRBV6-3
CASSTRQTNYGYTF
TGTGCCAGCAGTACAAGACAGACTAACTATGGCTACACCTTC
>NA|TRBJ1-5|NA|TRBV6-1
CASSDRSALSQPQHF
TGTGCCAGCAGTGATAGGTCGGCGTTAAGTCAGCCCCAGCATTTT
>NA|TRBJ2-5|NA|TRBV7-7
CASSPTGIGETQYF
TGTGCCAGCAGCCCCACAGGGATCGGGGAGACCCAGTACTTC
>NA|TRBJ1-5|NA|TRBV4-1
CASSQWGSNQPQHF
TGCGCCAGCAGCCAATGGGGAAGCAATCAGCCCCAGCATTTT
>TRBD1|TRBJ1-6|NA|TRBV7-6
CASSLGYRGYNSPLHF
TGTGCCAGCAGCTTAGGTTACAGGGGATATAATTCACCCCTCCACTTT
>NA|TRBJ2-7|NA|TRBV11-2
CASSFLWGYEQYF
TGTGCCAGCAGCTTCCTGTGGGGGTACGAGCAGTACTTC
>NA|TRBJ1-4|NA|TRBV7-9
CASSLGWEKLFF
TGTGCCAGCAGCTTAGGCTGGGAAAAACTGTTTTTT
>NA|TRBJ2-7|NA|TRBV7-2
CASSWQGRGEQYF
TGTGCCAGCTCCTGGCAGGGCAGGGGCGAGCAGTACTTC
>TRBD1|TRBJ1-6|NA|TRBV7-2
CASSLFGNGQGLTDLHF
TGTGCCAGCAGCTTATTTGGTAACGGACAGGGCTTAACCGACCTCCACTTT
>TRBD1|TRBJ2-1|NA|TRBV9
CASSPRQGQGSDEQFF
TGTGCCAGCAGCCCCCGACAGGGACAGGGTAGCGATGAGCAGTTCTTC
>NA|TRBJ2-5|NA|TRBV4-2
CASSPVGGQETQYF
TGTGCCAGCAGCCCGGTAGGGGGGCAAGAGACCCAGTACTTC
>NA|TRBJ2-3|NA|TRBV21-1
CASSNLGNNSGRPPGF
TGTGCCAGCAGCAATTTGGGGAATAATAGCGGGAGGCCACCAGGTTTT
>TRBD2|TRBJ2-3|NA|TRBV19
CASKLAGYTDTQYF
TGTGCCAGTAAACTAGCGGGCTACACAGATACGCAGTATTTT
>NA|TRBJ1-5|NA|TRBV5-8
CASSFRGNQPQHF
TGTGCCAGCAGCTTCCGGGGAAATCAGCCCCAGCATTTT
>TRBD1|TRBJ2-7|NA|TRBV7-8
CASSRDRGHEQYF
TGTGCCAGCAGCCGGGACAGGGGTCACGAGCAGTACTTC
>NA|TRBJ2-7|NA|TRBV5-1
CASSLDRGGYEQYF
TGCGCCAGCAGCTTGGATCGCGGAGGCTACGAGCAGTACTTC
>NA|TRBJ2-7|once|TRBV27
CASWSTGPTYEQYF
TGTGCCTCTTGGAGTACGGGCCCCACCTACGAGCAGTACTTC
>NA|TRBJ2-5|NA|TRBV11-3
CASTPRDSPVRTQYF
TGTGCCAGCACCCCGCGGGATAGTCCGGTGCGGACCCAGTACTTC
>NA|TRBJ1-1|NA|TRBV19
CASSIIGVTVNTEAFF
TGTGCCAGTAGTATAATCGGGGTTACCGTGAACACTGAAGCTTTCTTT
>NA|TRBJ1-2|NA|TRBV10-1
CASRRGTKGYGYTF
TGCGCCAGCAGGAGGGGCACCAAAGGCTATGGCTACACCTTC
>TRBD2|TRBJ2-1|NA|TRBV7-2
CASELAPPGEQFF
TGTGCCAGCGAACTAGCGCCGCCGGGTGAGCAGTTCTTC
>NA|TRBJ1-2|NA|TRBV5-8
CASSLTVMDGYTF
TGTGCCAGCAGCTTGACAGTAATGGATGGCTACACCTTC
>NA|TRBJ1-3|NA|TRBV7-8
CASTDSSGNTIYF
TGTGCCAGCACCGACAGCTCTGGAAACACCATATATTTT
>NA|TRBJ1-3|NA|TRBV7-9
CASSLAVASGNTIYF
TGTGCCAGCAGCTTAGCGGTGGCCTCTGGAAACACCATATATTTT
>TRBD2|TRBJ2-1|once|TRBV10-3
CAIGKGLAGVRSYNEQFF
TGTGCCATCGGGAAGGGACTAGCGGGAGTTAGGTCCTACAATGAGCAGTTCTTC
>TRBD2|TRBJ2-1|NA|TRBV6-1
CASSEQGGPYNEQFF
TGTGCCAGCAGTGAACAGGGAGGGCCCTACAATGAGCAGTTCTTC
>TRBD1|TRBJ1-2|NA|TRBV7-9
CASSLVYQGAYGYTF
TGTGCCAGCAGCTTAGTATACCAGGGGGCCTATGGCTACACCTTC
>NA|TRBJ1-1|NA|TRBV5-1
CASSPTGNTEAFF
TGCGCCAGCAGCCCAACAGGGAACACTGAAGCTTTCTTT
>TRBD1|TRBJ1-2|NA|TRBV5-5
CASTWTGTNYGYTF
TGTGCCTCGACTTGGACAGGGACAAACTATGGCTACACCTTC
>NA|TRBJ2-2|few|TRBV24-1
CATSAPVGQNTGELFF
TGTGCCACCAGTGCCCCGGTGGGACAAAACACCGGGGAGCTGTTTTTT
>NA|TRBJ1-2|NA|TRBV3-1/TRBV3-2
CASSQETGANYGYTF
TGTGCCAGCAGCCAAGAGACGGGGGCTAACTATGGCTACACCTTC
>NA|TRBJ1-2|NA|TRBV19
CASTRTENYGYTF
TGTGCCAGTACCAGGACAGAGAATTATGGCTACACCTTC
>NA|TRBJ2-7|NA|TRBV7-2
CASSSLGWRAEQYF
TGTGCCAGCAGCTCCCTCGGGTGGAGGGCGGAGCAGTACTTC
>NA|TRBJ1-2|NA|TRBV6-5
CASSADGTNYGYTF
TGTGCCAGCAGCGCGGACGGTACTAACTATGGCTACACCTTC
>NA|TRBJ1-2|NA|TRBV12-3/TRBV12-4
CASIRGLNYGYTF
TGTGCCAGCATAAGGGGCCTAAACTATGGCTACACCTTC
>NA|TRBJ1-6|once|TRBV19
CASSISGTLSSPLHF
TGTGCCAGTAGTATCTCCGGGACACTATCTTCACCCCTCCACTTT
>NA|TRBJ2-7|NA|TRBV11-2
CASSLIGAWGEQYF
TGTGCCAGCAGCTTAATCGGGGCATGGGGCGAGCAGTACTTC
>TRBD1|TRBJ1-1|NA|TRBV28
CASKTTGRAEAFF
TGTGCCAGCAAAACGACAGGGAGGGCTGAAGCTTTCTTT
>NA|TRBJ1-5|NA|TRBV19
CASSIAYGVSNQPQHF
TGTGCCAGTAGTATAGCGTACGGGGTGAGCAATCAGCCCCAGCATTTT
>NA|TRBJ1-1|NA|TRBV5-1
CASSFNFDEAFF
TGCGCCAGCAGCTTTAACTTCGATGAGGCTTTCTTT
>NA|TRBJ2-1|NA|TRBV5-1
CASSLAPYNEQFF
TGCGCCAGCAGCTTGGCTCCCTACAATGAGCAGTTCTTC
>NA|TRBJ2-5|NA|TRBV14
CASGLGRSPQETQYF
TGTGCCAGCGGATTGGGGAGATCGCCTCAAGAGACCCAGTACTTC
>NA|TRBJ1-1|NA|TRBV29-1
CSVHDRLNTEAFF
TGCAGCGTTCACGACAGATTAAACACTGAAGCTTTCTTT
>NA|TRBJ2-3|NA|TRBV6-8
CANRREGTDTQYF
TGTGCCAACAGGAGGGAAGGGACAGATACGCAGTATTTT
>TRBD1|TRBJ2-5|once|TRBV18
CASSPFGTVQETQYF
TGTGCCAGCTCACCCTTCGGGACAGTTCAAGAGACCCAGTACTTC
>NA|TRBJ1-5|once|TRBV9
CASSPLGALNQPQHF
TGTGCCAGCAGCCCCCTCGGGGCCTTAAATCAGCCCCAGCATTTT